This TCR beta chain was recovered during a study of cytomegalovirus exposure and HLA in healthy donors. This clone was observed a handful of times. As yet, its antigen is unknown. When sampled, the donors appeared nominally healthy, though they likely had unrecorded immune exposures. Study conclusions and caveats: In vitro, three CMV-associated chains proved specific for CMV antigens.

The PCR ran on 60 Vbeta and 13 Jbeta primers. This table comes from immunoSEQ multiplex PCR, and its TCRdb copy is limited to in-frame clones, with some not included. The repertoire includes 150,000 to 200,000 clones, under 80% of them detected once, and approximately 2% sits in the top ten. Input material: PBMCs. This receptor was identified in a female donor in good health and CMV-seronegative.

Here the CDR3 DNA reads TGCGCCTCCCACACAGGGAAGAACACTGAAGCTTTCTTT. Its protein is CASHTGKNTEAFF. The V and J genes are TRBV5-1 and TRBJ1-1; D might be TRBD1 (6 bases). In germline, CDR1 is SGHRS, CDR2 YFSETQ. The CDR3 runs 13 residues. Trimming pared 10 bases from V and 1 base from J, leaving 14 bases between.